This TCR beta chain was retrieved from a study of blood T cell repertoires in COVID-19. Study background: The United States, Italy and Spain were the sources of the acute and convalescent COVID-19 samples. T cells, B-cell-depleted T cells, or PBMCs supplied cDNA or gDNA.

This clone was counted a single time. Authors' methods: By means of reference gene primer amplification, nucleated cell counts were estimated. TCRdb's copy holds only in-frame clones and misses some; the assay was immunoSEQ multiplex PCR. V, J and clone size reflect that table, while D and trimming were determined from the DNA. The top ten hold under 9.5% of the sample, which has around 87,000 clones, 70% to 90% seen once. The CDR3 length is 19 residues. V lost 4 bases and J lost 0; bases outside the gene matches: 7. CDR1 is LGHDT, CDR2 YNNKEL, per germline (reference sequence). The receptor comes from a man aged 50 to 60 with acute or convalescent COVID-19. V is TRBV3-1 (or the pseudogene TRBV3-2) and J is TRBJ2-1; 15 positions match TRBD2. Sequences were obtained from peripheral blood. Here the CDR3 reads CASSRTGTSGGSSYNEQFF. As DNA, the CDR3 is TGTGCCAGCAGCCGAACCGGGACTAGCGGGGGGAGCTCCTACAATGAGCAGTTCTTC.